This entry features one TCR beta chain sequence. The germline gives CDR1 MNHNS, CDR2 SASEGT. This CDR3 is 15 amino acids long. V was clipped by 3 bases and J by 3 bases; unmatched bases: 4. The entry originates in a study of blood T cell repertoires in COVID-19. The data were produced by immunoSEQ multiplex PCR, yet TCRdb's version contains in-frame clones alone and is incomplete. The table includes tens of thousands of clones, roughly 91% detected once. The TCR comes from a middle-aged woman who had recovered from COVID-19. Sequencing used PBMCs or T cells enriched from blood (not recorded which). The genes are TRBV6-1 and TRBJ1-3; 8 bases line up with TRBD1. Here the CDR3 DNA reads TGTGCCAGCAGTGAGACAGGGGCTGGTGGAAACACCATATATTTT. Its protein is CASSETGAGGNTIYF.